This T cell receptor beta chain derives from a study of blood T cell repertoires in COVID-19. Study-wide background: Collection of acute and convalescent COVID-19 samples took place in the United States, Italy and Spain. PBMCs, B-cell-depleted T cells, or T cells were the source of the cDNA or gDNA that made up the material.

The length of the CDR3 is 16 residues. The V end was cut by 3 bases, the J end by 7 bases, with 18 bases between. Germline CDR1 SGHTA, CDR2 FQGNSA. Original processing methods: The authors estimated nucleated cell counts from reference gene primer amplification. Assay used: immunoSEQ multiplex PCR; TCRdb lists only in-frame clones, some missing. The V and J calls and clone size come from that table; D and trimming were worked out from the DNA. The sample has about 240,000 clones; around 84% are singletons. This clone appeared once. The receptor was isolated from a woman in her 70s with active or convalescent COVID-19. The sequencing input was peripheral blood. V usage is TRBV7-2 and J usage is TRBJ2-2; D call uncertain. The DNA for the CDR3 is TGTGCCAGCAGCTTCGCTGAGCTGATACAGAGCGGGGAGCTGTTTTTT. It encodes CASSFAELIQSGELFF.